Each of the 20 T cell receptor beta chains below was sequenced from the same sample in a study of Graves' ophthalmopathy and Graves' hyperthyroidism. Amplification of TCR beta CDR3 regions used RNA transcripts. An initial RT-PCR round employing HTBI primers preceded a second-round multiplex PCR. TCRdb redid the calling of the multiplex PCR reads with MiXCR, one entry per CDR3 protein. The sample consists of over a million distinct CDR3 sequences, 35% to 45% of them appearing once. Sequencing was performed on peripheral blood or thyroid tissue (not recorded which). The source is an adult man with Graves' hyperthyroidism.

The V call is TRBV10-3, the J call TRBJ1-5; D unclear. The germline V and J ends were trimmed by 2 bases and 7 bases, with 18 bases remaining between them. This CDR3 has 16 residues. Germline CDR1 and CDR2: ENHRY and SYGVKD. The CDR3 is CAISEESGRFEQPQHF. The DNA of the CDR3 is TGTGCCATCAGTGAGGAGAGCGGGAGGTTCGAGCAGCCCCAGCATTTT.

This chain uses TRBV25-1 with TRBJ1-1; D ambiguous. The V gene lost 8 bases and the J gene lost 5 bases, with 15 bases spanning the gap. Germline loops: CDR1 MGHDK, CDR2 SYGVNS. The CDR3 length is 13 residues. CDR3 sequence (DNA): TGTGCCAGCGTTGGAGCGGGTAAAACTGAAGCTTTCTTT. This translates into CASVGAGKTEAFF.

A few counts support this clonotype. V gene TRBV12-3 or TRBV12-4 combines with J gene TRBJ1-4; 11 nucleotides agree with TRBD1. The CDR3 has 17 residues. J lost 12 bases, V lost 5 bases, and 17 bases had no gene match. The CDR3: CASSPTPTRDRGKELFF. CDR3 coding DNA: TGTGCCAGCAGTCCAACGCCCACCCGGGACAGGGGGAAGGAACTGTTTTTT.

The sample holds many counts of this clonotype. The chain combines TRBV2 with TRBJ2-7, with 8 bases lining up with TRBD1. CDR1 SNHLY and CDR2 FYNNEI come from the germline V gene. V gave up 6 bases and J gave up 4 bases; unmatched junction bases: 2. This CDR3 has 12 amino acids. The chain's CDR3 is CASRGQGYEQYF. CDR3 nucleotides: TGTGCCAGCAGAGGACAGGGTTACGAGCAGTACTTC.

The table lists this clonotype with a few counts. The chain uses TRBV9 and TRBJ1-2; D unresolved. This CDR3 contains 15 residues. CDR1 is SGDLS, CDR2 YYNGEE, per germline. V shed 0 bases and J shed 7 bases, with 16 bases lying between them. The chain's CDR3 is CASSVDGVDICGYTF. The CDR3, as DNA: TGTGCCAGCAGCGTAGACGGGGTAGACATCTGTGGCTACACCTTC.

The table lists this clonotype with many counts. A junction boundary mismatches the germline segment, possibly from a read error. The genes are TRBV15 and TRBJ2-5; TRBD1 or TRBD2 may be the D gene (5 bases each). In germline, CDR1 is LNHNV, CDR2 YYDKDF (reference sequence). The CDR3 spans 14 residues. The CDR3: CATSGEGTQETQYF. The CDR3 bases are TGTGCCACCAGCGGAGAAGGGACCCAAGAGACCCAGTACTTC.

The rearrangement joins TRBV10-3 to TRBJ2-5; TRBD1 agrees at 10 bases. CDR1 and CDR2 from the germline V gene are ENHRY and SYGVKD. The CDR3 extends over 14 amino acids. After removal of 5 bases from V and 5 bases from J, the junction contained 5 bases not matched to a gene. This CDR3 reads CAISRPGQGETQYF. CDR3 DNA sequence: TGTGCCATCAGTCGACCGGGACAGGGGGAGACCCAGTACTTC.

This clonotype was seen ten or more times. The rearrangement joins TRBV11-2 to TRBJ2-5, with D possibly being TRBD2 (6 bases). The CDR3 spans 14 residues. Germline CDR1 and CDR2: SGHAT and FQNNGV. Trimming stripped 5 bases from V and 4 bases from J, with 14 bases between. The CDR3 DNA sequence: TGTGCCAGCAGCCTTGGGAGGACTTCAGAGACCCAGTACTTC. This encodes CASSLGRTSETQYF. The whole variable domain, remainder taken from reference TRBV11-2 and TRBJ2-5, is EAGVAQSPRYKIIEKRQSVAFWCNPISGHATLYWYQQILGQGPKLLIQFQNNGVVDDSQLPKDRFSAERLKGVDSTLKIQPAKLEDSAVYLCASSLGRTSETQYFGPGTRLLVL.

V and J are TRBV6-6 and TRBJ2-2; D gene uncertain. Germline assignment: CDR1 MNHNY and CDR2 SVGAGI (reference sequence). The CDR3 contains 16 residues. The V end was cut by 0 bases, the J end by 0 bases, with 8 bases between. The CDR3, as DNA: TGTGCCAGCAGTTACTCCCCCCGGCCGAACACCGGGGAGCTGTTTTTT. Translation: CASSYSPRPNTGELFF.

This clonotype showed up just a few times. The chain joins TRBV5-5 to TRBJ2-7; D is undetermined. There are 13 residues in the CDR3. The germline CDR1 and CDR2 sequences are SGHKS and YYEKEE (reference sequence). The V and J ends lost 0 bases and 3 bases respectively, with 7 bases between them. The chain's CDR3 is CASSLESYYEQYF. The CDR3, as DNA: TGTGCCAGCAGCTTGGAGAGTTACTACGAGCAGTACTTC.

The genes are TRBV20-1 and TRBJ2-7; 8 bases fit TRBD2. In germline, CDR1 is DFQATT, CDR2 SNEGSKA (reference sequence). The CDR3 is 14 amino acids. V shed 3 bases, J shed 4 bases, and the junction held 8 bases outside the gene matches. The CDR3 DNA reads TGCAGTGCTAGCAAGGGGACTAGTGATTACGAGCAGTACTTC. Protein product: CSASKGTSDYEQYF.

This clonotype was observed a handful of times. This chain's CDR3 is CASRLVPGHQPQHF. The CDR3 coding sequence is TGTGCCAGCAGATTAGTCCCGGGACATCAGCCCCAGCATTTT. The chain is built from TRBV6-5 and TRBJ1-5; the D gene is possibly TRBD1 (5 bases). The CDR3 is made up of 14 amino acids. V was clipped by 6 bases and J by 5 bases, with 14 bases between them. Germline CDR1 reads MNHEY; CDR2 reads SVGAGI.

As for this clonotype: It is likely a read error: a sequence one base away is far more abundant. The chain joins TRBV2 to TRBJ1-1; no firm D call. CDR1 is SNHLY and CDR2 is FYNNEI in the germline V gene. Trimming cost V 8 bases and J 3 bases, with 7 bases left between them. The CDR3 runs 11 residues. The CDR3 sequence: CASCWDTEAFF. CDR3 DNA sequence: TGTGCCAGCTGTTGGGACACTGAAGCTTTCTTT.

This clonotype appeared a few times. The J gene is TRBJ2-7, the V gene TRBV5-1; 12 bases are a match to TRBD2. CDR3 length: 13 residues. Per germline, CDR1 SGHRS and CDR2 YFSETQ. V was pared by 8 bases and J by 0 bases, with 0 bases of the junction left unmatched. CDR3 in DNA: TGCGCCAGGACTAGCGGGAGCTCCTACGAGCAGTACTTC. Its protein is CARTSGSSYEQYF. The variable domain in full, completed from reference TRBV5-1 and TRBJ2-7, reads KAGVTQTPRYLIKTRGQQVTLSCSPISGHRSVSWYQQTPGQGLQFLFEYFSETQRNKGNFPGRFSGRQFSNSRSEMNVSTLELGDSALYLCARTSGSSYEQYFGPGTRLTVT.

This clonotype has only a few counts. The J gene is TRBJ2-5, the V gene TRBV11-1, with a weak D call TRBD1 (6 bases). Trimming stripped 1 base from V and 1 base from J, with 22 bases between. The germline gives CDR1 SGHAT, CDR2 FQDESV (reference sequence). This CDR3 has 19 amino acids. CDR3 coding DNA: TGTGCCAGCAGCTTAGTAACCTTGGAATGCAGGGGCTCCCAAGAGACCCAGTACTTC. Residues: CASSLVTLECRGSQETQYF.

The rearrangement uses TRBV20-1 and TRBJ1-5, with 8 bases aligning to TRBD1. The CDR3 spans 15 residues. Germline loops: CDR1 DFQATT, CDR2 SNEGSKA (reference sequence). J gave up 5 bases and V 0 bases, and 6 bases lay outside the gene matches. CDR3 bases: TGCAGTGCTAGAGAAACAGGGGGGGAGGATCAGCCCCAGCATTTT. The encoded protein is CSARETGGEDQPQHF.

This clonotype was observed a few times. The DNA for the CDR3 is TGTGCCACGCAAGGACAGGGCGATTCACCCCTCCACTTT. It encodes CATQGQGDSPLHF. This chain connects TRBV3-1 to TRBJ1-6, with 8 bases fitting TRBD1. The CDR3 is made up of 13 amino acids. J lost 8 bases, V lost 10 bases, and 7 bases had no gene match. Germline V CDR1 and CDR2: LGHDT, YNNKEL (reference sequence). The entire variable domain, with the rest obtained from reference TRBV3-1 and TRBJ1-6, is as follows: DTAVSQTPKYLVTQMGNDKSIKCEQNLGHDTMYWYKQDSKKFLKIMFSYNNKELIINETVPNRFSPKSPDKAHLNLHINSLELGDSAVYFCATQGQGDSPLHFGNGTRLTVT.

This clonotype came up a few times. This sequence joins TRBV24-1 and TRBJ1-1; D not resolved. Trimming took off 9 bases at V and 1 base at J, with 2 bases between the two ends. Germline CDR1 and CDR2: KGHDR and SFDVKD. The CDR3 loop spans 10 amino acids. The CDR3 region is CATPNTEAFF. In DNA form, the CDR3 reads TGTGCCACCCCGAACACTGAAGCTTTCTTT.

Ten or more counts support this clonotype. V usage is TRBV4-3 and J usage is TRBJ2-7, with D possibly TRBD2 on 6 matching bases. Germline V CDR1 and CDR2: LGHNA, YSLEER. Trimming left V 0 bases short and J 6 bases short, with 15 bases between. The CDR3 length is 15 residues. This CDR3 reads CASSQEAGSRGEQYF. For the CDR3, the DNA is TGCGCCAGCAGCCAAGAGGCGGGGAGTCGAGGCGAGCAGTACTTC.

The chain combines TRBV6-5 with TRBJ1-1; D unresolved. There are 10 residues in the CDR3. CDR1 and CDR2 from the germline V gene are MNHEY and SVGAGI. Trimming removed 5 bases at V and 11 bases at J, with 9 bases between. The CDR3 reads CASSPRSAFF. Written as DNA, the CDR3 is TGTGCCAGCAGTCCCCGGAGTGCTTTCTTT.